A single sample is the source of the 16 T cell receptor beta chains below, sequenced in a study of blood T cells in healthy people across ages. Primers used in a second PCR of roughly 6 to 12 cycles were a sample-barcoded 5' primer and a J-beta primer mix. Via MiXCR, TCRdb re-called the 5' RACE reads, giving one row per CDR3 protein. The repertoire includes 1,100,000 or so distinct CDR3 sequences, 35% to 55% of them detected once, and about 19% sits in the top ten. Sequenced: blood. These receptor sequences come from a woman in her sixties in good health.

There are a few counts of this clonotype. V usage is TRBV2 and J usage is TRBJ1-2; maybe TRBD1 (5 bases). V was clipped by 6 bases and J by 8 bases, with 13 bases between them. Germline CDR1 SNHLY, CDR2 FYNNEI. The CDR3 totals 12 residues. The CDR3 DNA sequence: TGTGCCAGCAGCCGGGACCCTAACGGCTACACCTTC. Translated, it gives CASSRDPNGYTF.

The chain recombines TRBV29-1 with TRBJ1-3; D perhaps matches TRBD1 (6 bases). Trimming removed 7 bases at V and 4 bases at J, with 11 bases between. The CDR3 is 12 residues long. CDR1 is SQVTM and CDR2 is ANQGSEA in the germline V gene. CDR3 nucleotide sequence: TGCAGCGCCATGGGACAAGGAAACACCATATATTTT. Its translation: CSAMGQGNTIYF.

The chain combines TRBV28 with TRBJ2-1, with D possibly being TRBD1 (6 bases). V was shortened by 8 bases and J by 6 bases, with 17 bases between the two germline ends. CDR1 is MDHEN, CDR2 SYDVKM, per germline. The CDR3 extends over 14 amino acids. This chain's CDR3 is CASLEQVGGNEQFF. The CDR3 DNA is TGTGCCAGCCTCGAGCAGGTAGGGGGCAATGAGCAGTTCTTC.

The chain employs TRBV7-6 and TRBJ2-7, with 8 bases lining up with TRBD2. The end of the DNA aligns better with TRBJ2-5, so the J call may be wrong. This CDR3 spans 14 amino acids. Germline CDR1 and CDR2: SGHVS and FNYEAQ. This CDR3 reads CASSGSGIAKTQYF. The CDR3 coding sequence is TGTGCCAGCAGCGGTAGCGGGATTGCGAAGACCCAGTACTTC.

The genes are TRBV10-3 and TRBJ1-4, with TRBD1 identical over 7 bases. CDR3 length: 13 residues. The germline V gene has CDR1 ENHRY and CDR2 SYGVKD. The V segment lost 11 bases and the J segment 5 bases; nucleotides outside the gene matches: 8. The CDR3 reads CAASGTDNEKLFF. The CDR3 DNA sequence: TGTGCCGCCTCCGGGACAGACAATGAAAAACTGTTTTTT.

This clonotype came up a few times. This chain links TRBV7-9 with TRBJ2-1; D perhaps matches TRBD2 (6 bases). Per the germline V gene, CDR1 is SEHNR and CDR2 is FQNEAQ (reference sequence). This CDR3 is 15 amino acids long. The V and J ends lost 3 bases and 1 base respectively, with 10 bases between them. The CDR3 DNA reads TGTGCCAGCAGCTTGAGGGCGGGATCCTACAATGAGCAGTTCTTC. Its translation is CASSLRAGSYNEQFF.

This clonotype occurred a few times. J is TRBJ2-7 and V is TRBV27; no reliable D call. V dropped 3 bases and J dropped 8 bases, with 14 bases sitting between them. Per the germline V gene, CDR1 is MNHEY and CDR2 is SMNVEV (reference sequence). The CDR3 sequence is 13 residues long. CDR3 loop: CASSFGSETQQYF. The CDR3 region has the DNA TGTGCCAGCAGTTTCGGATCAGAAACACAGCAGTACTTC.

This chain uses TRBV12-5 with TRBJ1-6; a possible D gene is TRBD1 (5 bases). The CDR3 totals 14 residues. V was trimmed by 0 bases and J by 10 bases, leaving 10 bases between them. The germline gives CDR1 LGHNT, CDR2 FRNRAP. The CDR3 protein is CASGLVSGISPLHF. In DNA form, the CDR3 reads TGTGCTAGTGGTTTGGTTTCAGGGATATCACCCCTCCACTTT.

The V and J genes are TRBV9 and TRBJ2-1, with 7 bases matching TRBD2. The germline CDR1 and CDR2 sequences are SGDLS and YYNGEE. This CDR3 region has 17 residues. V gave up 0 bases and J gave up 8 bases; unmatched junction bases: 14. CDR3 sequence reads: CASSVGSREARGYEQFF. The CDR3 DNA follows: TGTGCCAGCAGCGTAGGATCTCGGGAGGCTCGAGGGTATGAGCAGTTCTTC.

The rearrangement joins TRBV27 to TRBJ2-1; 8 positions agree with TRBD1. Per the germline V gene, CDR1 is MNHEY and CDR2 is SMNVEV (reference sequence). Unmatched junction bases numbered 7, after V lost 5 bases and J lost 7 bases. The CDR3 is 14 residues long. The CDR3 bases are TGTGCCAGCAGTCGCCGGACAGGGTTGAATGAGCAGTTCTTC. Protein: CASSRRTGLNEQFF.

The V call is TRBV4-1, the J call TRBJ2-7; 7 bases are shared with TRBD2. There are 14 residues in the CDR3. Trimming took 9 bases from V and 3 from J; bases not matched to a gene: 11. Germline assignment: CDR1 MGHRA and CDR2 YSYEKL. This chain's CDR3 is CASSPTSRYYEQYF. The CDR3 nucleotides are TGCGCCAGTTCCCCGACTAGCCGTTACTACGAGCAGTACTTC.

A few counts support this clonotype. The rearrangement links TRBV27 to TRBJ2-5, with 8 bases lining up with TRBD2. This CDR3 contains 14 residues. With V trimmed by 6 bases and J by 5 bases, 8 bases remained unmatched. Per the germline V gene, CDR1 is MNHEY and CDR2 is SMNVEV (reference sequence). The DNA for the CDR3 is TGTGCCAGCAGAAAAGCGGGAGAGAGGGAGACCCAGTACTTC. Its translation is CASRKAGERETQYF.

The rearrangement uses TRBV4-1 and TRBJ2-1; maybe TRBD1 (5 bases). Trimming stripped 4 bases from V and 8 bases from J, with 12 bases between. Looked up from germline, CDR1 is MGHRA and CDR2 is YSYEKL. This CDR3 is built from 13 residues. The CDR3 loop is CASSLGAVDEQFF. CDR3 in DNA: TGCGCCAGCAGCCTAGGGGCGGTCGATGAGCAGTTCTTC.

This chain connects TRBV5-1 to TRBJ2-7, with 7 bases lining up with TRBD1. The CDR3 length is 14 residues. CDR1 is SGHRS, CDR2 YFSETQ, per germline. J lost 2 bases, V lost 3 bases, and 5 bases had no gene match. The DNA of the CDR3 is TGCGCCAGCAGCTCCCGACAGGGTGCCTACGAGCAGTACTTC. Amino acids: CASSSRQGAYEQYF. Drawing the rest from reference TRBV5-1 and TRBJ2-7, the complete variable domain is KAGVTQTPRYLIKTRGQQVTLSCSPISGHRSVSWYQQTPGQGLQFLFEYFSETQRNKGNFPGRFSGRQFSNSRSEMNVSTLELGDSALYLCASSSRQGAYEQYFGPGTRLTVT.

This clonotype was found once. The chain couples TRBV7-2 to TRBJ2-5, with 8 bases matching TRBD2. The J call could be wrong; TRBJ2-7 is a better fit for the DNA end. Germline-derived CDR1 and CDR2 are SGHTA and FQGNSA. The CDR3 contains 17 residues. The CDR3 nucleotides read TGTGCCAGCAGCTTAGTTTTCGAACTAGCGGAGCTCTACGAGCAGTACTTC. Translated, it gives CASSLVFELAELYEQYF.

Only a few counts were recorded for this clonotype. The chain employs TRBV20-1 and TRBJ2-3, with D perhaps TRBD2 (6 bases). This CDR3 contains 14 residues. V gave up 6 bases and J gave up 3 bases, with 16 bases separating them. The germline V gene encodes CDR1 DFQATT and CDR2 SNEGSKA (reference sequence). As DNA, the CDR3 is TGCAGTGCCGCTGAGACTAGACCGACAGATACGCAGTATTTT. This gives the protein CSAAETRPTDTQYF.